This T cell receptor (beta chain) is from a study of blood T cell repertoires in COVID-19. Germline assignment: CDR1 SGHTA and CDR2 FQGNSA. The CDR3 covers 13 residues. V was trimmed by 5 bases and J by 6 bases, leaving 13 bases between them. Generated by immunoSEQ multiplex PCR, the TCRdb table keeps only in-frame clones and is missing some. The table includes approximately 130,000 clones, around 87% detected once. The receptor comes from a woman aged 50 to 65 with acute or convalescent COVID-19. Sample: peripheral blood. This chain uses TRBV7-2 with TRBJ2-5, with D possibly TRBD1 on 6 matching bases. The CDR3 coding sequence is TGTGCCAGCAGCCCCGACAGGTTAAAGACCCAGTACTTC. Amino acid sequence: CASSPDRLKTQYF. The full variable domain, completed using reference TRBV7-2 and TRBJ2-5, is GAGVSQSPSNKVTEKGKDVELRCDPISGHTALYWYRQSLGQGLEFLIYFQGNSAPDKSGLPSDRFSAERTGGSVSTLTIQRTQQEDSAVYLCASSPDRLKTQYFGPGTRLLVL.